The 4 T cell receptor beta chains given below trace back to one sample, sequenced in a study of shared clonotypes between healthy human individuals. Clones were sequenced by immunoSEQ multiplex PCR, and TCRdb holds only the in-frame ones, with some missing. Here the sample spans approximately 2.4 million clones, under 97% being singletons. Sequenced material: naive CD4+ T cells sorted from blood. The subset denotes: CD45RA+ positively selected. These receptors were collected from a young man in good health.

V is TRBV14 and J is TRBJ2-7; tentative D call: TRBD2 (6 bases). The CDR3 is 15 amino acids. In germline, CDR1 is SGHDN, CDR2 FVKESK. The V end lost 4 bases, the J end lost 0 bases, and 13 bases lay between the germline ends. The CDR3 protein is CASSRIDGSSYEQYF. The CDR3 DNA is TGTGCCAGCAGCCGCATCGACGGGAGCTCCTACGAGCAGTACTTC.

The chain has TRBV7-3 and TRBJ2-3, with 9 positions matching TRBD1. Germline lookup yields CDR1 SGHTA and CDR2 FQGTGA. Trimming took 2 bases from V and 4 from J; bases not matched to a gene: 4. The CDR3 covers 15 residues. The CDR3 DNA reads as TGTGCCAGCAGCTTACAAACAGGGGGCGCAGATACGCAGTATTTT. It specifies CASSLQTGGADTQYF.

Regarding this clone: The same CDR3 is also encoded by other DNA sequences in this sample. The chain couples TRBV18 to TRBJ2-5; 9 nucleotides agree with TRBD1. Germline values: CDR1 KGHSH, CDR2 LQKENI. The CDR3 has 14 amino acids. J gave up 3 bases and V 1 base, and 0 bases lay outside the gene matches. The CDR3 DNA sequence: TGTGCCAGCTCACCACGGACAGGGGAAGAGACCCAGTACTTC. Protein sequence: CASSPRTGEETQYF. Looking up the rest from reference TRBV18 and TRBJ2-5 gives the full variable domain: NAGVMQNPRHLVRRRGQEARLRCSPMKGHSHVYWYRQLPEEGLKFMVYLQKENIIDESGMPKERFSAEFPKEGPSILRIQQVVRGDSAAYFCASSPRTGEETQYFGPGTRLLVL.

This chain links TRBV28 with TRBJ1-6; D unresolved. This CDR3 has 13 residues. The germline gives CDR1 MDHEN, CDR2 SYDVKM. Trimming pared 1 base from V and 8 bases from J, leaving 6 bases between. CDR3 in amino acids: CASSLLRDSPLHF. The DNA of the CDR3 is TGTGCCAGCAGTTTATTAAGGGATTCACCCCTCCACTTT.